These 14 T cell receptor beta chains share one sample of origin, sequenced in a study of HIV-infected patients and healthy controls. MiXCR was run by TCRdb on the 5' RACE reads, yielding one entry per CDR3 protein. The sample shows under 70,000 distinct CDR3 sequences, 15% to 20% of them seen only once. The specimen sequenced was CD4+ T cells from blood. The receptors were gathered from a human donor in good health.

This chain links TRBV30 with TRBJ2-3; D is undetermined. Germline V CDR1 and CDR2: GTSNPN, SVGIG (reference sequence). This CDR3 is built from 15 residues. The V end lost 2 bases, the J end lost 0 bases, and 12 bases lay between the germline ends. Written as DNA, the CDR3 is TGTGCCTGGAGTACGGATGCTACTAGCACAGATACGCAGTATTTT. Amino acids: CAWSTDATSTDTQYF.

This clonotype was recorded many times. This chain connects TRBV20-1 to TRBJ1-2; TRBD1 matches at 7 bases. Germline-derived CDR1 and CDR2 are DFQATT and SNEGSKA (reference sequence). V shed 6 bases, J shed 7 bases, and the junction held 5 bases outside the gene matches. The CDR3 sequence is 11 residues long. The DNA for the CDR3 is TGCAGTGCGTACAGGGGAGTTGGCTACACCTTC. Its translation: CSAYRGVGYTF.

The rearrangement links TRBV5-5 to TRBJ1-2; 9 bases agree with TRBD1. CDR1 and CDR2 (germline): SGHKS, YYEKEE (reference sequence). V lost 2 bases to trimming and J lost 3 bases; unmatched junction nucleotides: 5. The CDR3 length is 15 residues. The CDR3 coding sequence is TGTGCCAGCAGCTTTAGGGACAGGGAACACTATGGCTACACCTTC. Protein sequence: CASSFRDREHYGYTF.

On this clonotype: A much larger clone is a single base away; this may be a read error. The rearrangement joins TRBV7-2 to TRBJ2-5, with D maybe TRBD2 (5 bases). The CDR3 spans 13 residues. Germline V gives CDR1 SGHTA, CDR2 FQGNSA. Written as DNA, the CDR3 is TGTGCCAGCAGCAGAGGGTCCTCGGAGATCCAGTACTTC. Translating gives CASSRGSSEIQYF.

This clonotype was detected ten times or more. V usage is TRBV4-1 and J usage is TRBJ1-6, with D possibly TRBD1 on 6 matching bases. The CDR3 is 18 amino acids. Trimming took off 4 bases at V and 0 bases at J, with 16 bases between the two ends. CDR1 MGHRA and CDR2 YSYEKL come from the germline V gene. This CDR3 reads CASSPTDRTYSYNSPLHF. CDR3 nucleotide sequence: TGCGCCAGCAGCCCGACCGACAGGACGTACTCCTATAATTCACCCCTCCACTTT.

V is TRBV20-1 and J is TRBJ2-3; D is possibly TRBD2 (6 bases). The CDR3 is 12 amino acids. Germline CDR1 and CDR2: DFQATT and SNEGSKA (reference sequence). V lost 3 bases and J 3 bases, leaving 7 bases between the germline ends. CDR3 nucleotides: TGCAGTGCTAGTCTAGCGACAGATACGCAGTATTTT. It codes for CSASLATDTQYF.

The chain combines TRBV20-1 with TRBJ2-7; 7 bases match TRBD2. J was trimmed by 0 bases and V by 1 base; bases with no gene match: 6. The CDR3 covers 15 residues. Germline CDR1 is DFQATT and CDR2 is SNEGSKA (reference sequence). CDR3 loop: CSARVYRTSSYEQYF. The CDR3 nucleotides are TGCAGTGCTAGAGTATACCGGACTAGCTCCTACGAGCAGTACTTC.

CDR3 sequence (DNA): TGTGCCAGCAGCGTTGACAGGGAAAGCTCCTACGAGCAGTACTTC. This sequence encodes CASSVDRESSYEQYF. V usage is TRBV11-2 and J usage is TRBJ2-7; TRBD1 aligns across 7 bases. Germline trimming cut 5 bases from V and 0 bases from J; bases unmatched to any gene: 7. The CDR3 contains 15 residues. Germline CDR1 SGHAT, CDR2 FQNNGV.

The CDR3 loop is CASSFSTGVKDTQYF. CDR3 coding DNA: TGCGCCAGCAGCTTTTCGACAGGGGTTAAAGATACGCAGTATTTT. The chain couples TRBV5-1 to TRBJ2-3; the match to TRBD1 covers 8 bases. The V segment lost 2 bases and the J segment 5 bases; nucleotides outside the gene matches: 7. CDR1 and CDR2 (germline): SGHRS, YFSETQ. This CDR3 spans 15 amino acids.

For this clonotype: A much larger clone is a single base away; this may be a read error. This rearrangement joins TRBV4-1 to TRBJ2-2; D uncertain. This CDR3 region has 16 residues. CDR1 MGHRA and CDR2 YSYEKL come from the germline V gene. The chain's CDR3 is CASSGNFRSNIGELFF. CDR3 bases: TGCGCCAGCAGCGGGAACTTCCGATCGAACATCGGGGAGCTGTTTTTT.

This clonotype was counted only a few times. The genes are TRBV20-1 and TRBJ2-3; the D is unclear. The V gene's germline CDR1 is DFQATT and CDR2 SNEGSKA (reference sequence). The CDR3 is 14 amino acids. Trimming removed 1 base at V and 0 bases at J, with 8 bases between. CDR3 nucleotides: TGCAGTGCTAGAGTCTCTCCTAGCACAGATACGCAGTATTTT. Amino acids: CSARVSPSTDTQYF.

The chain combines TRBV24-1 with TRBJ2-5; D is possibly TRBD1 (6 bases). This CDR3 comprises 14 residues. CDR1 is KGHDR and CDR2 is SFDVKD in the germline V gene. V was clipped by 1 base and J by 1 base, with 6 bases between them. CDR3 sequence: CATSDFRGQETQYF. In DNA form, the CDR3 reads TGTGCCACCAGTGATTTCAGGGGCCAAGAGACCCAGTACTTC.

This clonotype was observed at least ten times. The genes are TRBV7-2 and TRBJ2-3; a weak D match, TRBD1 (6 bases). CDR1 SGHTA and CDR2 FQGNSA come from the germline V gene. The CDR3 spans 16 residues. Deletions cut 3 bases from V and 6 bases from J, with 19 bases between. The CDR3 DNA reads as TGTGCCAGCAGCTTTTCTACCAGGGGTTATTTGGATACGCAGTATTTT. The encoded protein is CASSFSTRGYLDTQYF.

The rearrangement joins TRBV6-5 to TRBJ1-3; the D gene is possibly TRBD1 (6 bases). CDR1 MNHEY and CDR2 SVGAGI come from the germline V gene. Trimming shortened V by 8 bases and J by 3 bases, and 17 bases separated the two germline ends. The CDR3 spans 15 residues. This CDR3 is CASWGPGVFGNTIYF. The CDR3 region has the DNA TGTGCCAGCTGGGGGCCGGGGGTCTTTGGAAACACCATATATTTT.